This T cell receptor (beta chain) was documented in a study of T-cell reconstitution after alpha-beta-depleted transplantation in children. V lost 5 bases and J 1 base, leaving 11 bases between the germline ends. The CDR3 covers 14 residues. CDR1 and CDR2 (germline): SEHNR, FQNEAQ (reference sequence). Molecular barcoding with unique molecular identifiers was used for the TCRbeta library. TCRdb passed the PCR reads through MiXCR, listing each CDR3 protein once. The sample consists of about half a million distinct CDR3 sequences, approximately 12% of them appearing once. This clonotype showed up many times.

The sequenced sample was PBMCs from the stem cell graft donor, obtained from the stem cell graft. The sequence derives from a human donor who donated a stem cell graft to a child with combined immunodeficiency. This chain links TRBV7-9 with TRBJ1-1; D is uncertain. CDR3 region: CASSRRARNTEAFF. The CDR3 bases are TGTGCCAGCAGCAGGAGGGCCAGGAACACTGAAGCTTTCTTT. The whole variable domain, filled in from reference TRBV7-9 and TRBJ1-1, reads DTGVSQNPRHKITKRGQNVTFRCDPISEHNRLYWYRQTLGQGPEFLTYFQNEAQLEKSRLLSDRFSAERPKGSFSTLEIQRTEQGDSAMYLCASSRRARNTEAFFGQGTRLTVV.